Detailed here is one TCR beta chain. Its antigen remains unidentified. Other DNA sequences in the sample encode the same CDR3. The data are from a study of cytomegalovirus exposure and HLA in healthy donors. Germline V gene lookup returns CDR1 SGDLS and CDR2 YYNGEE. The CDR3 runs 15 residues. V shed 2 bases and J 2 bases; nucleotides not matched to a gene: 1. The PCR contained 60 Vbeta and 13 Jbeta primers. Clones were read by immunoSEQ multiplex PCR, and TCRdb kept only the in-frame ones, dropping some. The repertoire shows 100,000 to 150,000 clones; the top ten hold approximately 3.9%. Study-wide results and limits: Later on, an analysis found that several of the most significant clusters appeared to be linked to common viral pathogens, which included parvovirus B19. Earlier analysis looked at TCR beta V segments, and most were productive about 87% or about 30% of the time. Roughly uniform sequencing depth across donors was assumed, possibly incorrectly.

Sequenced input: PBMCs. The source of this sequence is a young man in good health and CMV-seronegative. The chain has TRBV9 and TRBJ1-3; 10 bases are a match to TRBD1. The CDR3 DNA is TGTGCCAGCAGCGTCGGACAGGGGGCTGGAAACACCATATATTTT. Its protein is CASSVGQGAGNTIYF. Complete variable domain (other parts from reference TRBV9 and TRBJ1-3): DSGVTQTPKHLITATGQRVTLRCSPRSGDLSVYWYQQSLDQGLQFLIQYYNGEERAKGNILERFSAQQFPDLHSELNLSSLELGDSALYFCASSVGQGAGNTIYFGEGSWLTVV.